The 8 T cell receptor beta chains in this list originate from one sample, sequenced in a study of T cell repertoires in cytomegalovirus infection. TCRdb itself ran the reads through MiXCR, one entry per CDR3 protein. The profile shows more than 400,000 distinct CDR3 sequences, less than 30% of them singletons. Material: PBMCs. These receptors were collected from a human donor in good health (CMV status not recorded). Some clones in this sample may be carry-over from other donors' samples.

This clonotype was picked up a small number of times. The chain combines TRBV6-5 with TRBJ2-3; the match to TRBD1 covers 7 bases. This CDR3 has 15 residues. The germline V gene has CDR1 MNHEY and CDR2 SVGAGI. V lost 1 base and J lost 0; bases outside the gene matches: 1. The CDR3 nucleotides are TGTGCCAGCAGTTACTACAGGGGTAGCACAGATACGCAGTATTTT. Translation: CASSYYRGSTDTQYF.

The chain recombines TRBV5-1 with TRBJ2-3, with 9 bases that match TRBD2. CDR3 size: 16 residues. CDR1 and CDR2 (germline): SGHRS, YFSETQ. With V trimmed by 4 bases and J by 2 bases, 8 bases remained unmatched. The DNA of the CDR3 is TGCGCCAGCAGCCCAACACTAGCGGGCATCACAGATACGCAGTATTTT. This gives the protein CASSPTLAGITDTQYF.

The genes are TRBV12-3 or TRBV12-4 and TRBJ2-7; 13 nucleotides agree with TRBD2. V gave up 3 bases and J gave up 4 bases; unmatched junction bases: 3. The CDR3 extends over 15 amino acids. The CDR3 sequence is CASSLGLAGRYEQYV. The CDR3 DNA reads TGTGCCAGCAGTTTGGGACTAGCGGGGAGATACGAGCAGTACGTC.

The chain uses TRBV15 and TRBJ2-7; 8 bases line up with TRBD1. Losses at the gene ends were 4 bases for V and 6 bases for J; bases not matched to a gene: 5. The CDR3 has 13 amino acids. CDR1 and CDR2 (germline): LNHNV, YYDKDF (reference sequence). The CDR3 coding sequence is TGTGCCACCAGCACCCGGACAGGGTCCGAGCAGTACTTC. Translation: CATSTRTGSEQYF.

The CDR3: CASSLADRGLPHTDTQYF. The CDR3 DNA is TGTGCCAGCAGCTTAGCGGACAGAGGGCTCCCACATACAGATACGCAGTATTTT. J is TRBJ2-3 and V is TRBV7-6; a possible D gene is TRBD1 (6 bases). The ends were cut back, 0 bases at V and 3 bases at J, with 19 bases in the middle. The CDR3 extends over 18 amino acids. Germline loops: CDR1 SGHVS, CDR2 FNYEAQ.

The rearrangement links TRBV19 to TRBJ2-7; D unclear. V was cut by 1 base and J by 4 bases, with 8 bases left in between. From germline, CDR1 is LNHDA and CDR2 SQIVND (reference sequence). This CDR3 has 13 residues. The CDR3 bases are TGTGCCAGTAGTATAGTCCCCACGTACGAGCAGTACGTC. It encodes CASSIVPTYEQYV.

This clonotype was seen more than once but under ten times. V is TRBV19 and J is TRBJ2-7; 9 bases align to TRBD1. After removal of 4 bases from V and 2 bases from J, the junction contained 3 bases not matched to a gene. Germline CDR1 reads LNHDA; CDR2 reads SQIVND (reference sequence). This CDR3 comprises 14 residues. CDR3 loop: CASSKGQGTYEQYF. Here the CDR3 DNA reads TGTGCCAGTAGTAAGGGACAGGGAACCTACGAGCAGTACTTC.

The genes are TRBV6-2 or TRBV6-3 and TRBJ2-7, with 10 nucleotides matching TRBD2. The germline CDR1 and CDR2 sequences are MNHEY and SVGEGT. Trimming cost V 0 bases and J 5 bases; bases outside gene matches: 4. The CDR3 is 15 residues long. The CDR3 is CASSYSRAGGNEQYV. The CDR3 DNA reads as TGTGCCAGCAGTTACTCGAGAGCGGGAGGGAACGAGCAGTACGTC.